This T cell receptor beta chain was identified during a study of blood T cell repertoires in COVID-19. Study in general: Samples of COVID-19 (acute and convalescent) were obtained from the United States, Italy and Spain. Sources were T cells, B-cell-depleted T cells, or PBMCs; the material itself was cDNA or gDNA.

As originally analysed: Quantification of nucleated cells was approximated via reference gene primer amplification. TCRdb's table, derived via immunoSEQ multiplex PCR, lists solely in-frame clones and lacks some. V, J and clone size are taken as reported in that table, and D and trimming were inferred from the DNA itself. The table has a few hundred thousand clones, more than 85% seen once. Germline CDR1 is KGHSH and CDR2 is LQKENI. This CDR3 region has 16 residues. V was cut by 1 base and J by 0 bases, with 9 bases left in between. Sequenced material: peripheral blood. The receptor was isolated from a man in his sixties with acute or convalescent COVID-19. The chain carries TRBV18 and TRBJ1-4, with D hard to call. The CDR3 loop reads CASSPRSSTTNEKLFF. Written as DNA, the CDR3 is TGTGCCAGCTCACCACGGAGTTCTACAACTAATGAAAAACTGTTTTTT.